One TCR beta chain is described in this entry. Method: immunoSEQ multiplex PCR; TCRdb's copy keeps in-frame clones and lacks some. The data hold some 200,000 clones, with 65% to 90% observed a single time. The data derive from a study of blood T cell repertoires in COVID-19. The CDR3 covers 14 residues. Germline CDR1 and CDR2: SGHTA and FQGNSA. Losses at the gene ends were 2 bases for V and 5 bases for J; bases not matched to a gene: 4. The source of this sequence is a middle-aged man with active or convalescent COVID-19. Sequencing input: peripheral blood. This sequence joins TRBV7-2 and TRBJ2-5, with 8 bases that match TRBD2. The CDR3 region has the DNA TGTGCCAGCAGCTTACGCGGGAGGAAGGAGACCCAGTACTTC. Translated: CASSLRGRKETQYF.